The 18 T cell receptor beta chains below were found in one sample sequenced in a study of cytomegalovirus exposure and HLA in healthy donors (dated by TCRdb to 2017 to 2019). Library preparation was by the immunoSEQ multiplex PCR assay. A mixture of 60 forward primers for TCR Vbeta segments and 13 reverse primers for TCR Jbeta segments was used in the multiplex PCR. This immuneACCESS table, as held by TCRdb, lists in-frame sequences with V and J called but not all clones. Of the missing ones, under half trace to an unresolved V gene in checked studies; the others have no known cause. The sample profile shows about 70,000 clones; roughly 60% of them were found once. The ten largest clones take up 2.8% of the sample. The specimen sequenced was PBMCs. All receptors derive from a man aged 30 to 45 in good health and CMV-seronegative.

V usage is TRBV11-2 and J usage is TRBJ2-1; 11 nucleotides align to TRBD2. Looked up from germline, CDR1 is SGHAT and CDR2 is FQNNGV. The CDR3 length is 15 residues. J gave up 9 bases and V 5 bases, and 9 bases lay outside the gene matches. The DNA for the CDR3 is TGTGCCAGCAGCCCCCTAGCGGGGGGAAGGGGTGAGCAGTTCTTC. It yields the protein CASSPLAGGRGEQFF.

The chain employs TRBV10-3 and TRBJ2-1; a weak D match, TRBD2 (5 bases). The CDR3 loop spans 15 amino acids. Germline V gives CDR1 ENHRY, CDR2 SYGVKD. V lost 2 bases and J 4 bases, leaving 12 bases between the germline ends. Here the CDR3 reads CAISERSGPYNEQFF. CDR3 bases: TGTGCCATCAGTGAGCGGAGCGGACCGTACAATGAGCAGTTCTTC.

In DNA form, the CDR3 reads TGTGCCAGCAGCTTGGATCGCTTGGAGACTGAAGCTTTCTTT. Its translation: CASSLDRLETEAFF. This chain links TRBV5-6 with TRBJ1-1; no clear D gene. Germline V CDR1 and CDR2: SGHDT, YYEEEE. V was clipped by 0 bases and J by 5 bases, with 11 bases between them. This CDR3 spans 14 amino acids.

This chain links TRBV9 with TRBJ2-2, with 7 bases aligning to TRBD2. With 1 base clipped from V and 7 bases from J, the junction kept 7 bases outside the gene matches. This CDR3 region has 15 residues. CDR1 and CDR2 from the germline V gene are SGDLS and YYNGEE. Here the CDR3 DNA reads TGTGCCAGCAGCGTACAAGGGGAGGGTGGCGGGGAGCTGTTTTTT. This codes for CASSVQGEGGGELFF.

Regarding this clone: This sample includes further DNA sequences coding for the same CDR3. The rearrangement uses TRBV29-1 and TRBJ1-2, with TRBD1 matching 9 bases. This CDR3 is 12 amino acids long. From germline, CDR1 is SQVTM and CDR2 ANQGSEA. The ends lost 6 bases at V and 7 bases at J; junction bases unmatched: 6. CDR3 sequence: CSVLQGASGYTF. CDR3 nucleotide sequence: TGCAGCGTCCTACAGGGGGCAAGTGGCTACACCTTC.

The V gene is TRBV19, the J gene TRBJ2-3; 11 nucleotides agree with TRBD2. Unmatched junction bases numbered 3, after V lost 7 bases and J lost 6 bases. The CDR3 runs to 13 residues. In germline, CDR1 is LNHDA, CDR2 SQIVND (reference sequence). The CDR3 coding sequence is TGTGCCAGTACTAGCGGGGGGCGGGATACGCAGTATTTT. It specifies CASTSGGRDTQYF.

This chain connects TRBV2 to TRBJ2-7; 9 nucleotides align to TRBD1. Germline CDR1 and CDR2: SNHLY and FYNNEI. CDR3 length: 14 residues. V gave up 1 base and J gave up 2 bases; unmatched junction bases: 0. Written as DNA, the CDR3 is TGTGCCAGCAGTGAAGGGACAGGGGCCTACGAGCAGTACTTC. Residues: CASSEGTGAYEQYF.

In its sample, this clone was seen a few times. The CDR3 DNA reads TGCAGCGCCTTTGACACCGGTAGTGAAGCTTTCTTT. It is translated as CSAFDTGSEAFF. V gene TRBV29-1 combines with J gene TRBJ1-1; no reliable D call. The CDR3 sequence is 12 residues long. The germline V gene has CDR1 SQVTM and CDR2 ANQGSEA. V was clipped by 7 bases and J by 7 bases, with 16 bases between them. The whole variable domain, filled in from reference TRBV29-1 and TRBJ1-1, reads SAVISQKPSRDICQRGTSLTIQCQVDSQVTMMFWYRQQPGQSLTLIATANQGSEATYESGFVIDKFPISRPNLTFSTLTVSNMSPEDSSIYLCSAFDTGSEAFFGQGTRLTVV.

The rearrangement links TRBV4-1 to TRBJ2-2, with 14 bases that match TRBD2. J gave up 7 bases and V 0 bases, and 4 bases lay outside the gene matches. The length of the CDR3 is 17 residues. Germline CDR1 and CDR2: MGHRA and YSYEKL. Here the CDR3 reads CASSQEGLAGAVGELFF. The CDR3, as DNA: TGCGCCAGCAGCCAAGAGGGACTAGCGGGGGCGGTCGGGGAGCTGTTTTTT.

CDR3 sequence (DNA): TGTGCCACCAGCTCACCGACTAGCTCGTACGAGCAGTACTTC. Its translation is CATSSPTSSYEQYF. V usage is TRBV15 and J usage is TRBJ2-7; TRBD2 matches 7 bases. Germline CDR1 is LNHNV and CDR2 is YYDKDF (reference sequence). The CDR3 consists of 14 residues. The ends lost 5 bases at V and 4 bases at J; junction bases unmatched: 8.

V and J are TRBV29-1 and TRBJ2-3; the match to TRBD2 covers 9 bases. The length of the CDR3 is 14 residues. Germline V gene sequence: CDR1 SQVTM, CDR2 ANQGSEA. The V and J ends lost 2 bases and 4 bases, in that order; junction bases with no gene match: 4. CDR3 loop: CSVEWLAGSDTQYF. CDR3 DNA sequence: TGCAGCGTTGAATGGCTAGCGGGGTCAGATACGCAGTATTTT.

This clone has just a few counts. This sequence joins TRBV30 and TRBJ1-6; no firm D call. The germline V and J ends were trimmed by 2 bases and 7 bases, with 15 bases remaining between them. The length of the CDR3 is 15 residues. In germline, CDR1 is GTSNPN, CDR2 SVGIG (reference sequence). This CDR3 is CAWSFGGPPNSPLHF. CDR3 sequence (DNA): TGTGCCTGGAGTTTCGGAGGGCCACCGAATTCACCCCTCCACTTT.

The chain links TRBV30 to TRBJ1-5, with 9 bases fitting TRBD1. CDR3 length equals 17 residues. Trimming took 2 bases from V and 1 from J; bases not matched to a gene: 9. Germline lookup yields CDR1 GTSNPN and CDR2 SVGIG (reference sequence). The CDR3 DNA is TGTGCCTGGAGTTCGGGAGAGACAGGGGGAAGCAATCAGCCCCAGCATTTT. Translating gives CAWSSGETGGSNQPQHF.

This rearrangement joins TRBV2 to TRBJ2-3; the D gene is possibly TRBD2 (6 bases). The germline gives CDR1 SNHLY, CDR2 FYNNEI. Trimming removed 3 bases at V and 2 bases at J, with 12 bases between. CDR3 length equals 15 residues. The CDR3 spells CASSDGGTYTDTQYF. The CDR3 region has the DNA TGTGCCAGCAGTGATGGGGGGACTTACACAGATACGCAGTATTTT.

Only a few counts were recorded for this clone. The chain has TRBV5-6 and TRBJ1-1; D unresolved. Trimming left V 1 base short and J 6 bases short, with 10 bases between. Germline V gives CDR1 SGHDT, CDR2 YYEEEE. This CDR3 has 13 amino acids. The CDR3 loop reads CASSLPVTAEAFF. In DNA, the CDR3 is TGTGCCAGCAGCTTGCCGGTTACGGCTGAAGCTTTCTTT. The full variable domain, completed using reference TRBV5-6 and TRBJ1-1, is DAGVTQSPTHLIKTRGQQVTLRCSPKSGHDTVSWYQQALGQGPQFIFQYYEEEERQRGNFPDRFSGHQFPNYSSELNVNALLLGDSALYLCASSLPVTAEAFFGQGTRLTVV.

The CDR3 bases are TGTGCCAGCTCACCAAGGGGGGGACCGCAGCTCAGGGGGCAGTTCTTC. As protein: CASSPRGGPQLRGQFF. This chain links TRBV18 with TRBJ2-1; possible D gene TRBD2, 7 bases. With 2 bases removed from V and 12 bases from J, the gap between germline ends came to 23 bases. Per germline, CDR1 KGHSH and CDR2 LQKENI. The CDR3 is 16 amino acids.

The chain recombines TRBV6-5 with TRBJ2-1, with D tentatively TRBD2 (6 bases). Germline V gives CDR1 MNHEY, CDR2 SVGAGI. V was shortened by 2 bases and J by 4 bases, with 15 bases between the two germline ends. This CDR3 spans 16 amino acids. The CDR3 loop reads CASSYPTSLGYNEQFF. In DNA form, the CDR3 reads TGTGCCAGCAGTTACCCCACTAGCTTGGGGTACAATGAGCAGTTCTTC.

The chain employs TRBV7-3 and TRBJ2-3; 8 positions agree with TRBD2. This CDR3 is built from 13 residues. Germline V lookup: CDR1 SGHTA, CDR2 FQGTGA. J was trimmed by 6 bases and V by 6 bases; bases with no gene match: 5. The CDR3 nucleotides read TGTGCCAGCAGTTCGGGGGGGGTTGATACGCAGTATTTT. It specifies CASSSGGVDTQYF.